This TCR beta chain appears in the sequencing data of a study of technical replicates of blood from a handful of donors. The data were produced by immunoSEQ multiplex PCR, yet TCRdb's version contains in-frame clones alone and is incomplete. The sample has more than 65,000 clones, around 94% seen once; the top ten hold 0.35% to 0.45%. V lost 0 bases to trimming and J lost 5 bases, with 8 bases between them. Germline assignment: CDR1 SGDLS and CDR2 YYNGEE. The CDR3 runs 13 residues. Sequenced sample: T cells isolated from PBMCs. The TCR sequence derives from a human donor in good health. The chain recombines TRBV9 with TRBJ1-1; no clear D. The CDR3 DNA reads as TGTGCCAGCAGCGTAGGGGGAGAAACTGAAGCTTTCTTT. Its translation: CASSVGGETEAFF.